This is a list of T cell receptor beta chains from one sample in a study of blood T cells in healthy people across ages. TCRdb re-analysed the 5' RACE reads in MiXCR, keeping a single row per CDR3 protein. The table shows about 1,400,000 distinct CDR3 sequences, with approximately 60% occurring only once. The sequenced material came from blood. These receptors all come from a man younger than 35 in good health. Each CDR3 is given with its conserved first and last residue. D genes are given only for firm matches. Only some rows state a clone size, as once, few, many or a class for expanded clones.

d_call: TRBD2; v_call: TRBV7-9; clone_size: -; j_call: TRBJ2-7; cdr3_aa: CASSLAAGVGYEQYF; cdr3_nt: TGTGCCAGCAGCTTAGCTGCGGGAGTGGGTTACGAGCAGTACTTC
d_call: TRBD1; v_call: TRBV5-1; clone_size: -; j_call: TRBJ2-7; cdr3_aa: CASSLGQGALYEQYF; cdr3_nt: TGCGCCAGCAGCTTAGGACAGGGAGCCCTCTACGAGCAGTACTTC
d_call: TRBD2; v_call: TRBV10-3; clone_size: few; j_call: TRBJ2-1; cdr3_aa: CATERLAGGWQFF; cdr3_nt: TGTGCCACCGAAAGACTAGCGGGGGGGTGGCAGTTCTTC
d_call: TRBD2; v_call: TRBV20-1; clone_size: -; j_call: TRBJ2-1; cdr3_aa: CSASSGDEQFF; cdr3_nt: TGCAGTGCTTCTAGCGGGGATGAGCAGTTCTTC
d_call: TRBD2; v_call: TRBV3-1; clone_size: few; j_call: TRBJ2-3; cdr3_aa: CASSHSTRGGDLDTQYF; cdr3_nt: TGTGCCAGCAGCCATTCGACCCGGGGGGGGGATTTGGATACGCAGTATTTT
d_call: -; v_call: TRBV5-1; clone_size: few; j_call: TRBJ2-7; cdr3_aa: CASSLGGTSREQYF; cdr3_nt: TGCGCCAGCAGCTTGGGCGGGACATCTCGCGAGCAGTACTTC
d_call: -; v_call: TRBV6-2/TRBV6-3; clone_size: -; j_call: TRBJ2-3; cdr3_aa: CASSAARVTDTQYF; cdr3_nt: TGTGCCAGCAGCGCGGCCAGGGTGACAGATACGCAGTATTTT
d_call: TRBD1; v_call: TRBV28; clone_size: few; j_call: TRBJ2-1; cdr3_aa: CASSLRTGVPNEQFF; cdr3_nt: TGTGCCAGCAGTTTAAGGACAGGGGTCCCCAATGAGCAGTTCTTC
d_call: -; v_call: TRBV10-3; clone_size: few; j_call: TRBJ1-2; cdr3_aa: CAISESLVPGSLSDGYTF; cdr3_nt: TGTGCCATCAGTGAGTCACTTGTTCCAGGCAGCCTTTCGGATGGCTACACCTTC
d_call: TRBD2; v_call: TRBV4-1; clone_size: -; j_call: TRBJ2-7; cdr3_aa: CASSQLAGGATYEQYF; cdr3_nt: TGCGCCAGCAGCCAGTTAGCGGGAGGTGCTACCTACGAGCAGTACTTC
d_call: TRBD2; v_call: TRBV4-1; clone_size: -; j_call: TRBJ2-7; cdr3_aa: CASSQKFLAGATYEQYF; cdr3_nt: TGCGCCAGCAGCCAGAAATTTCTAGCGGGGGCCACCTACGAGCAGTACTTC
d_call: -; v_call: TRBV6-5; clone_size: few; j_call: TRBJ2-7; cdr3_aa: CASSYRGQSYEQYF; cdr3_nt: TGTGCCAGCAGTTACCGGGGTCAGTCTTACGAGCAGTACTTC
d_call: TRBD2; v_call: TRBV20-1; clone_size: few; j_call: TRBJ2-3; cdr3_aa: CSARKAGERDTQYF; cdr3_nt: TGCAGTGCTAGAAAAGCGGGAGAACGAGATACGCAGTATTTT
d_call: -; v_call: TRBV12-5; clone_size: -; j_call: TRBJ2-3; cdr3_aa: CASGLEIRLDTRYF; cdr3_nt: TGTGCTAGTGGTTTGGAAATTCGACTAGATACGCGGTATTTT
d_call: TRBD2; v_call: TRBV30; clone_size: -; j_call: TRBJ2-2; cdr3_aa: CAWSIAGLNTGELFF; cdr3_nt: TGTGCCTGGAGTATAGCGGGGTTAAACACCGGGGAGCTGTTTTTT
d_call: -; v_call: TRBV12-3/TRBV12-4; clone_size: -; j_call: TRBJ2-2; cdr3_aa: CASSQQNTGELFF; cdr3_nt: TGTGCCAGCAGTCAACAGAACACCGGGGAGCTGTTTTTT
d_call: -; v_call: TRBV27; clone_size: -; j_call: TRBJ2-5; cdr3_aa: CASRPTTQETQYF; cdr3_nt: TGTGCCAGCAGACCAACTACCCAGGAGACCCAGTACTTC
d_call: -; v_call: TRBV14; clone_size: -; j_call: TRBJ2-7; cdr3_aa: CASSPMSGGYEQYF; cdr3_nt: TGTGCCAGCAGCCCCATGTCAGGGGGGTACGAGCAGTACTTC
d_call: TRBD1; v_call: TRBV3-1; clone_size: -; j_call: TRBJ2-2; cdr3_aa: CAGGQVTGELFF; cdr3_nt: TGTGCCGGCGGACAGGTGACCGGGGAGCTGTTTTTT
d_call: -; v_call: TRBV29-1; clone_size: -; j_call: TRBJ2-3; cdr3_aa: CSVEGRLHGTDTQYF; cdr3_nt: TGCAGCGTTGAAGGACGACTCCACGGCACAGATACGCAGTATTTT
d_call: TRBD1; v_call: TRBV12-3/TRBV12-4; clone_size: few; j_call: TRBJ2-3; cdr3_aa: CASSLAGTGSTDTQYF; cdr3_nt: TGTGCCAGCAGTTTAGCGGGGACAGGTAGCACAGATACGCAGTATTTT
d_call: -; v_call: TRBV29-1; clone_size: -; j_call: TRBJ2-5; cdr3_aa: CSAGQVDYVQYF; cdr3_nt: TGCAGCGCGGGGCAGGTTGACTACGTGCAGTACTTC
d_call: -; v_call: TRBV14; clone_size: -; j_call: TRBJ2-4; cdr3_aa: CASRFGPGPVREQYF; cdr3_nt: TGTGCCAGCAGGTTTGGTCCGGGCCCCGTCAGAGAGCAGTACTTC
d_call: TRBD1; v_call: TRBV5-1; clone_size: few; j_call: TRBJ2-7; cdr3_aa: CASSVTGAYEQYF; cdr3_nt: TGCGCCAGCAGCGTAACAGGGGCCTACGAGCAGTACTTC
d_call: -; v_call: TRBV12-3/TRBV12-4; clone_size: few; j_call: TRBJ2-7; cdr3_aa: CASSLVGRPGQPDSYEQYF; cdr3_nt: TGTGCCAGCAGTTTAGTGGGGCGGCCAGGCCAACCCGACTCCTACGAGCAGTACTTC
d_call: -; v_call: TRBV24-1; clone_size: -; j_call: TRBJ2-1; cdr3_aa: CATSSDYNEQFF; cdr3_nt: TGTGCCACCAGCTCAGACTACAATGAGCAGTTCTTC
d_call: TRBD2; v_call: TRBV6-5; clone_size: -; j_call: TRBJ2-3; cdr3_aa: CASSTGGKLADTQYF; cdr3_nt: TGTGCCAGCAGCACGGGGGGGAAGCTTGCAGATACGCAGTATTTT
d_call: -; v_call: TRBV5-6; clone_size: -; j_call: TRBJ2-7; cdr3_aa: CASSLGLVPYEQYF; cdr3_nt: TGTGCCAGCAGCTTGGGACTAGTGCCTTACGAGCAGTACTTC
d_call: -; v_call: TRBV10-3; clone_size: -; j_call: TRBJ1-2; cdr3_aa: CAISEADGRDYGYTF; cdr3_nt: TGTGCCATCAGTGAGGCTGACGGGCGAGACTATGGCTACACCTTC
d_call: -; v_call: TRBV29-1; clone_size: few; j_call: TRBJ2-1; cdr3_aa: CSVESRANEQFF; cdr3_nt: TGCAGCGTTGAATCTCGGGCCAATGAGCAGTTCTTC
d_call: TRBD1; v_call: TRBV7-9; clone_size: -; j_call: TRBJ1-4; cdr3_aa: CASSFGQDGEKLFF; cdr3_nt: TGTGCCAGCAGCTTTGGACAGGATGGTGAAAAACTGTTTTTT
d_call: TRBD1; v_call: TRBV7-2; clone_size: -; j_call: TRBJ1-2; cdr3_aa: CASSSRDSPNYGYTF; cdr3_nt: TGTGCCAGCAGCTCACGGGACAGCCCTAACTATGGCTACACCTTC
d_call: TRBD1; v_call: TRBV6-1; clone_size: -; j_call: TRBJ2-7; cdr3_aa: CASSGRTGTSYEQYF; cdr3_nt: TGTGCCAGCAGTGGGAGGACAGGTACCTCCTACGAGCAGTACTTC
d_call: -; v_call: TRBV9; clone_size: few; j_call: TRBJ2-7; cdr3_aa: CASSEAVGDEQYF; cdr3_nt: TGTGCCAGCAGCGAGGCTGTGGGGGACGAGCAGTACTTC
d_call: -; v_call: TRBV7-9; clone_size: few; j_call: TRBJ2-1; cdr3_aa: CASSINRDYNEQFF; cdr3_nt: TGTGCCAGCAGCATAAACAGGGATTACAATGAGCAGTTCTTC
d_call: TRBD1; v_call: TRBV12-3/TRBV12-4; clone_size: -; j_call: TRBJ1-2; cdr3_aa: CASSPGQERYGYTF; cdr3_nt: TGTGCCAGCAGTCCAGGACAGGAACGCTATGGCTACACCTTC
d_call: -; v_call: TRBV9; clone_size: -; j_call: TRBJ2-3; cdr3_aa: CASSPPSTQYF; cdr3_nt: TGTGCCAGCAGCCCTCCAAGTACGCAGTATTTT
d_call: -; v_call: TRBV5-1; clone_size: few; j_call: TRBJ2-3; cdr3_aa: CASSSLPRSSPDTQYF; cdr3_nt: TGCGCCAGCAGTTCCCTGCCCCGCTCCTCCCCAGATACGCAGTATTTT
d_call: -; v_call: TRBV9; clone_size: -; j_call: TRBJ1-2; cdr3_aa: CASSVTARGRSYGYTF; cdr3_nt: TGTGCCAGCAGCGTGACAGCCCGCGGGAGATCCTATGGCTACACCTTC
d_call: -; v_call: TRBV12-3/TRBV12-4; clone_size: -; j_call: TRBJ2-3; cdr3_aa: CASSLKMGARTDTEYF; cdr3_nt: TGTGCCAGCAGTTTAAAAATGGGGGCTAGAACAGATACGGAGTATTTT
d_call: -; v_call: TRBV5-1; clone_size: -; j_call: TRBJ1-1; cdr3_aa: CASSLDPGVTEAFF; cdr3_nt: TGCGCCAGCAGCTTGGATCCCGGGGTGACTGAAGCTTTCTTT
d_call: TRBD1; v_call: TRBV7-9; clone_size: -; j_call: TRBJ2-7; cdr3_aa: CASSSLVVRRDRDRAYEQYF; cdr3_nt: TGTGCCAGCAGCTCCCTAGTAGTTCGCCGGGACAGGGATAGGGCCTACGAGCAGTACTTC
d_call: -; v_call: TRBV4-2; clone_size: -; j_call: TRBJ2-1; cdr3_aa: CASSHEDQKQFF; cdr3_nt: TGTGCCAGCAGCCACGAGGACCAGAAGCAGTTCTTC
d_call: TRBD2; v_call: TRBV10-1; clone_size: -; j_call: TRBJ2-7; cdr3_aa: CASRTSGSDEQYF; cdr3_nt: TGCGCCAGCAGGACTAGCGGGAGTGACGAGCAGTACTTC
d_call: -; v_call: TRBV27; clone_size: -; j_call: TRBJ2-3; cdr3_aa: CASRTWPDTQYF; cdr3_nt: TGTGCCAGCAGGACGTGGCCAGATACGCAGTATTTT